This T cell receptor (beta chain) was sequenced during a study of T-cell reconstitution after alpha-beta-depleted transplantation in children. From germline, CDR1 is SGHRS and CDR2 YFSETQ. This CDR3 region has 15 residues. A TCRbeta library incorporating unique molecular identifiers was prepared. TCRdb redid the calling of the PCR reads with MiXCR, one entry per CDR3 protein. The sample records approximately 630,000 distinct CDR3 sequences, 10% to 15% being singletons. Remarks on this clonotype: One base away lies a much larger clone, so this may be a sequencing read error.

The sequencing here drew on PBMCs, taken before TCRalphabeta/CD19-depleted stem cell transplant. The V call is TRBV5-1, the J call TRBJ2-6, with D perhaps matching TRBD2 (5 bases). The clonotype originates from a girl aged 2 to 9 with congenital amegakaryocytic thrombocytopenia, due to receive a stem cell transplant. In nucleotides, the CDR3 is TGCGCCAGAAGCTTGATACGGGGTGGGGCCAACGTCCTGACTTTC. This encodes CARSLIRGGANVLTF.